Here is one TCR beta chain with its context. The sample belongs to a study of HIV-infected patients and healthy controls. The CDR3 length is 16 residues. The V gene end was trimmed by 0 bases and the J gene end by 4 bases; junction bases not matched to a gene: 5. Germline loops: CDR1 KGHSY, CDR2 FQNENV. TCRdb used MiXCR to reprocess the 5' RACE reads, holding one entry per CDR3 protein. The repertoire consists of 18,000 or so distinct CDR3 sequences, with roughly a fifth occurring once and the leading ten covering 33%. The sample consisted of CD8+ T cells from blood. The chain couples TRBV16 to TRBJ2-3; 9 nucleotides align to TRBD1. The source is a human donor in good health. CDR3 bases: TGTGCCAGCAGCCAATCCGCCGACAGGGGGGCAGATACGCAGTATTTT. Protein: CASSQSADRGADTQYF.